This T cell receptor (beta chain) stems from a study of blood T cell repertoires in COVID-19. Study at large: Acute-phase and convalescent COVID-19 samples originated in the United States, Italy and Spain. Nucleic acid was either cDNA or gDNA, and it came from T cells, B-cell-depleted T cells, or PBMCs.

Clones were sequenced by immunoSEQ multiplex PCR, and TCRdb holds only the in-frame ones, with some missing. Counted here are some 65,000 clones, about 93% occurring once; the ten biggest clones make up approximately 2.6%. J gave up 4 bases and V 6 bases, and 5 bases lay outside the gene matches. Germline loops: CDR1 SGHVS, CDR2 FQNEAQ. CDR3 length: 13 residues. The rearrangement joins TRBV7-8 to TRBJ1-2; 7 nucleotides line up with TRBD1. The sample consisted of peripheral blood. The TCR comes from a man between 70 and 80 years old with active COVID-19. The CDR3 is CASSHGTAYGYTF. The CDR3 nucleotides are TGTGCCAGCAGTCATGGGACAGCCTATGGCTACACCTTC.